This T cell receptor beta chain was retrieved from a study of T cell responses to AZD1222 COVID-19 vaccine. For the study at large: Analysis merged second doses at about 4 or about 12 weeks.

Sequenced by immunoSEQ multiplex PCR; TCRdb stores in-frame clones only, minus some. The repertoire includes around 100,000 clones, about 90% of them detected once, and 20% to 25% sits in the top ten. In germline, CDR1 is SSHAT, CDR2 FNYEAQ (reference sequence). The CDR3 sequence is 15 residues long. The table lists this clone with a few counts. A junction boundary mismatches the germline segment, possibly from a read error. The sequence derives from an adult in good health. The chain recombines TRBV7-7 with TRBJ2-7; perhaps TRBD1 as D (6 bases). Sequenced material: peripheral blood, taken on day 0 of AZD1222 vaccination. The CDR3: CASRHSRTRGSEQYF. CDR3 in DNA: TGTGCTAGCAGGCATTCTCGGACGAGGGGGTCCGAGCAGTACTTC.